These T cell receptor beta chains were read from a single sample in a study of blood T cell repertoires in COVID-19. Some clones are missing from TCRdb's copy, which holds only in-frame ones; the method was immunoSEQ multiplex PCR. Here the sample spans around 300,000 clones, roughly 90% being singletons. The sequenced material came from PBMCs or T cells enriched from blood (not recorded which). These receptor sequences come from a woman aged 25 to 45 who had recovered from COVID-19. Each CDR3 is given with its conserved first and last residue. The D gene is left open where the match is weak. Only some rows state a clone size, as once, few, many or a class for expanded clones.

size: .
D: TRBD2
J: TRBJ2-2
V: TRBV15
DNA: TGTGCCACCCAAGTAGCGGGAGGCTTCGCGAACACCGGGGAGCTGTTTTTT
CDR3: CATQVAGGFANTGELFF

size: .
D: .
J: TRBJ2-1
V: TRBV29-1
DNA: TGCAGCGTTGAAATTAGTCTCGATGAGCAGTTCTTC
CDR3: CSVEISLDEQFF

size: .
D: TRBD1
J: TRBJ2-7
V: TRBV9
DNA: TGTGCCAGCAGCTCCAGATCCGGGACAGGGGCCTACGAGCAGTACTTC
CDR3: CASSSRSGTGAYEQYF

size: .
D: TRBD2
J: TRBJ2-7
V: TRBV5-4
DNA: TGTGCCAGCAGCTTGGGCGGGAGGTCGGACGAGCAGTACTTC
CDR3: CASSLGGRSDEQYF

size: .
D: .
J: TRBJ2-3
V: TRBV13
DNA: TGTGCCAGCAGCTTGGGAGTTGGTGGCACAGATACGCAGTATTTT
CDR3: CASSLGVGGTDTQYF

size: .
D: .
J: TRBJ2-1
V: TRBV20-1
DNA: TGCAGTGCCCACACAACAGGGAGTGCGTTCTTC
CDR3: CSAHTTGSAFF

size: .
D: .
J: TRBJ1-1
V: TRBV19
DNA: TGTGCCAGTAGTCCCCTGGACAGAATGAACACTGAAGCTTTCTTT
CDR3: CASSPLDRMNTEAFF

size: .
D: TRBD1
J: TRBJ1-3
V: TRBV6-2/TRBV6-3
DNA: TGTGCCAGCAGTTACCGGACAGGGAGCTCTGGAAACACCATATATTTT
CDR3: CASSYRTGSSGNTIYF

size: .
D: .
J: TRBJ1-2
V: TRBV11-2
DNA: TGTGCCAGCAGCGTGGACATTAACTATGGCTACACCTTC
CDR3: CASSVDINYGYTF

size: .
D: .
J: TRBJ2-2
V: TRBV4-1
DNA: TGCGCCAGCAGCCAAGATTCTCTAGGGGCGAACACCGGGGAGCTGTTTTTT
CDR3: CASSQDSLGANTGELFF

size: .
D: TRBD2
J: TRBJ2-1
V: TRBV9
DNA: TGTGCCAGCAGCGAGGGTACTAGCGGAGTTTACAATGAGCAGTTCTTC
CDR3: CASSEGTSGVYNEQFF

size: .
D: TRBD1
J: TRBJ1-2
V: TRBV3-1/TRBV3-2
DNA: TGTGCCGGCAGCCACACGGGACAGTTTTCGGGCTACACCTTC
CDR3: CAGSHTGQFSGYTF

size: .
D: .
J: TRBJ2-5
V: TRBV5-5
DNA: TGTGCCAGCAGCTTGGTTGCAGACCAAGAGACCCAGTACTTC
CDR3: CASSLVADQETQYF

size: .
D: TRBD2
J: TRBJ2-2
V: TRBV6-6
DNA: TGTGCCAGCAGTCCCCCCGTTTTGTCGTACGGGAGGGCCGGGGAGCTGTTTTTT
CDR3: CASSPPVLSYGRAGELFF

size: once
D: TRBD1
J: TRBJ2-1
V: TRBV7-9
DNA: TGTGCCAGCAGCTTAGCCCGAGGACAGGGAGCCTACAATGAGCAGTTCTTC
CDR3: CASSLARGQGAYNEQFF

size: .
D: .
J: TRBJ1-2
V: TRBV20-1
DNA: TGCAGTGTCCCAGTCTATGGCTACACCTTC
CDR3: CSVPVYGYTF

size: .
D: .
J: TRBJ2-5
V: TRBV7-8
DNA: TGTGCCAGCAGCTTGTCGATCCGGCTAGCATGGGAGACCCAGTACTTC
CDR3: CASSLSIRLAWETQYF

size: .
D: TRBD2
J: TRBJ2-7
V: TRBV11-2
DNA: TGTGCCAGCAGCCGAACACTAGCGGGGGGCTCCTACGAGCAGTACTTC
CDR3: CASSRTLAGGSYEQYF

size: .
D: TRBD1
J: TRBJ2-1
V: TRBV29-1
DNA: TGCAGCGGCGGACAGGGGAAAGGCAATGAGCAGTTCTTC
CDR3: CSGGQGKGNEQFF

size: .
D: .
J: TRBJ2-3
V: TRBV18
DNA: TGTGCCAGCTCACCACTGGAGTACAGCACAGATACGCAGTATTTT
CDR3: CASSPLEYSTDTQYF

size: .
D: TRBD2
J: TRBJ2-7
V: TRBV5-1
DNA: TGCGCCAGCAGCTTGGGAATTGTCGGGAGGGGGTACGAGCAGTACTTC
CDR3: CASSLGIVGRGYEQYF

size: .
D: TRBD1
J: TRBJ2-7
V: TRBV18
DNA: TGTGCCAGCTCACTCATGGACAGGGCAGTCAACGAGCAGTACTTC
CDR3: CASSLMDRAVNEQYF

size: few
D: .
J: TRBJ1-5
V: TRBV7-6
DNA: TGTGCCAGCATCCCCATTTTCGAACGACAGCCACGAAGCAATCAGCCCCAGCATTTT
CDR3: CASIPIFERQPRSNQPQHF